This entry concerns a single TCR beta chain. Libraries were prepared by immunoSEQ multiplex PCR; TCRdb keeps only in-frame clonotypes and omits some of them. Found here are roughly 190,000 clones, under 90% of them singletons; the top ten hold around 6.9%. This entry belongs to a study of blood T cell repertoires in COVID-19. Study-wide background: Acute and convalescent COVID-19 samples came from the United States, Italy and Spain. PBMCs, B-cell-depleted T cells, or T cells were the source of the cDNA or gDNA that made up the material.

Germline V gene sequence: CDR1 SNHLY, CDR2 FYNNEI. This CDR3 spans 14 amino acids. V lost 7 bases and J lost 6; bases outside the gene matches: 11. This chain joins TRBV2 and TRBJ1-1; TRBD1 matches 7 bases. Source material: peripheral blood. The sequence was collected from a man in his sixties with acute or convalescent COVID-19. DNA for the CDR3: TGTGCCAGCACTCCACAGGGGCTGGGATCTGAAGCTTTCTTT. Amino acid sequence: CASTPQGLGSEAFF. The full variable domain, rest sourced from reference TRBV2 and TRBJ1-1, is EPEVTQTPSHQVTQMGQEVILRCVPISNHLYFYWYRQILGQKVEFLVSFYNNEISEKSEIFDDQFSVERPDGSNFTLKIRSTKLEDSAMYFCASTPQGLGSEAFFGQGTRLTVV.